This T cell receptor (beta chain) was sequenced during a study of tumor-infiltrating lymphocytes in primary liver carcinoma. The CDR3 extends over 14 amino acids. The germline CDR1 and CDR2 sequences are MNHNS and SASEGT. Trimming cost V 8 bases and J 4 bases, with 17 bases left between them. Synthesis of TCR beta cDNA was carried out from approximately 470 ng total RNA with a constant-region primer. Amplification in three nested multiplex PCR rounds with slightly modified ARM-PCR gave rise to TCR beta libraries. A C-beta reverse primer was combined with TRBV1-TRBV30 forward primers in the first two PCR rounds, and each round had 10 cycles. Each CDR3 protein gets one entry after TCRdb re-called the multiplex PCR reads with MiXCR. The sample consists of about 100,000 distinct CDR3 sequences, approximately 70% of them appearing once. The source material, roughly 18-30 mg of unsorted bulk tissue, was used to co-extract RNA and DNA.

This chain connects TRBV6-1 to TRBJ2-5; D unclear. The clonotype comes from a woman in her fifties or sixties with primary liver carcinoma and hepatitis B virus infection. The sample consisted of liver tumor tissue from sampling region 2. Subset in this sample: tumor region T2, inferior pole. CDR3 protein: CASCVPMERETQYF. Here the CDR3 DNA reads TGTGCCAGCTGTGTTCCGATGGAACGAGAGACCCAGTACTTC.